This T cell receptor beta chain was recorded in a study of vaccination and CD4 T cells after COVID-19. This CDR3 is built from 17 residues. Unmatched junction bases numbered 8, after V lost 3 bases and J lost 4 bases. From germline, CDR1 is MDHEN and CDR2 SYDVKM. Sample time point: late sampling 161 to 241 days after vaccination in a few convalescent patients. Treatment denoted: roughly 10-day PBMC culture with coronavirus spike peptide pools or control peptides (ViraFEST assay). As to this clonotype: What it recognizes is unknown.

Oncomine TCR Beta short-read sequencing was applied to DNA from cultured CD4+ T cells. TCRdb redid the calling of the PCR reads with MiXCR, one entry per CDR3 protein. The sample includes under 25,000 distinct CDR3 sequences, about 32% of them seen just once. Sequencing used CD4+ T cells from blood, cultured in vitro, obtained about 7 months after SARS-CoV-2 vaccination. The sequence came from a human donor who had recovered from COVID-19. The V and J genes are TRBV28 and TRBJ2-7; TRBD2 agrees at 14 bases. The CDR3 coding sequence is TGTGCCAGCAGTTTCGGGGTTAGACTAGCGGGAGGGTACGAGCAGTACTTC. Translating it yields CASSFGVRLAGGYEQYF.